Each of the 15 T cell receptor beta chains below was sequenced from the same sample in a study of cytomegalovirus exposure and HLA in healthy donors. PCR amplification relied on 60 Vbeta primers (plus 13 Jbeta primers). Sequencing used immunoSEQ multiplex PCR; TCRdb keeps in-frame clones, though not all of them. The sample has 130,000 or so clones, 6.5% to 9.5% seen once; the top ten hold about 5.5%. What was sequenced was PBMCs. All receptors come from a man in his forties in good health and CMV-seronegative.

The rearrangement uses TRBV10-3 and TRBJ2-5; TRBD1 might be the D (5 bases). Germline CDR1 and CDR2: ENHRY and SYGVKD. This CDR3 is 14 amino acids long. V was shortened by 3 bases and J by 3 bases, with 11 bases between the two germline ends. CDR3: CAISDSGSEETQYF. For the CDR3, the DNA is TGTGCCATCAGTGACTCAGGGTCTGAAGAGACCCAGTACTTC.

The rearrangement joins TRBV5-6 to TRBJ1-2; 8 bases agree with TRBD1. CDR3 length: 16 amino acids. The V gene end was trimmed by 0 bases and the J gene end by 7 bases; junction bases not matched to a gene: 11. Germline CDR1 and CDR2: SGHDT and YYEEEE. CDR3 residues: CASSLVGQGSFAGYTF. For the CDR3, the DNA is TGTGCCAGCAGCTTGGTAGGACAGGGCTCTTTCGCTGGCTACACCTTC. Based on the CDR3 plus reference TRBV5-6 and TRBJ1-2, the full variable domain is DAGVTQSPTHLIKTRGQQVTLRCSPKSGHDTVSWYQQALGQGPQFIFQYYEEEERQRGNFPDRFSGHQFPNYSSELNVNALLLGDSALYLCASSLVGQGSFAGYTFGSGTRLTVV.

The chain recombines TRBV7-9 with TRBJ2-7; 8 positions agree with TRBD2. CDR1 and CDR2 from the germline V gene are SEHNR and FQNEAQ (reference sequence). This CDR3 region has 15 residues. The ends lost 4 bases at V and 2 bases at J; junction bases unmatched: 7. The CDR3 nucleotides read TGTGCCAGCAGCTACAGCGGGGGAGATCCCTACGAGCAGTACTTC. Translated, it gives CASSYSGGDPYEQYF.

A few counts support this clone. The chain uses TRBV18 and TRBJ2-7, with TRBD2 matching 8 bases. Germline lookup yields CDR1 KGHSH and CDR2 LQKENI. This CDR3 spans 15 amino acids. The V gene end was trimmed by 2 bases and the J gene end by 0 bases; junction bases not matched to a gene: 3. The CDR3 nucleotides read TGTGCCAGCTCACCAGTAGCGGGGATCTCCTACGAGCAGTACTTC. Its protein is CASSPVAGISYEQYF.

The chain recombines TRBV18 with TRBJ1-2; TRBD1 matches at 9 bases. CDR1 and CDR2 from the germline V gene are KGHSH and LQKENI. The CDR3 runs to 13 residues. V shed 3 bases and J 7 bases; nucleotides not matched to a gene: 3. The CDR3 region is CASSPGTGTGYTF. The CDR3 nucleotides read TGTGCCAGCTCACCCGGGACAGGGACTGGCTACACCTTC.

The chain links TRBV7-2 to TRBJ2-1; a weak D match, TRBD1 (6 bases). CDR1 SGHTA and CDR2 FQGNSA come from the germline V gene. This CDR3 spans 15 amino acids. Trimming cost V 3 bases and J 9 bases, with 18 bases left between them. CDR3: CASSLNPDRRGEQFF. CDR3 coding DNA: TGTGCCAGCAGCTTGAACCCGGACAGACGGGGTGAGCAGTTCTTC.

This clone was counted a few times. The chain employs TRBV5-4 and TRBJ2-5, with 10 bases that match TRBD1. V dropped 0 bases and J dropped 2; count of bases not matched to a gene: 4. CDR1 and CDR2 (germline): SGHNT, YYREEE (reference sequence). This CDR3 region has 16 residues. Here the CDR3 reads CASSLGRTGGQETQYF. The DNA for the CDR3 is TGTGCCAGCAGCTTGGGGCGGACAGGGGGACAAGAGACCCAGTACTTC.

The V and J genes are TRBV19 and TRBJ1-2; D might be TRBD1 (5 bases). CDR1 is LNHDA and CDR2 is SQIVND in the germline V gene (reference sequence). The CDR3 sequence is 13 residues long. Deletions cut 5 bases from V and 8 bases from J, with 15 bases between. The CDR3 here is CASSFDSSRGYTF. Written as DNA, the CDR3 is TGTGCCAGTAGTTTCGACAGCTCACGGGGCTACACCTTC.

In its sample, this clone was seen a few times. V is TRBV11-2 and J is TRBJ2-5; 14 nucleotides align to TRBD2. This CDR3 comprises 18 residues. Germline trimming cut 2 bases from V and 2 bases from J; bases unmatched to any gene: 7. Germline CDR1 SGHAT, CDR2 FQNNGV. The CDR3 spells CASSLIGTSGGLQETQYF. CDR3 bases: TGTGCCAGCAGCTTAATTGGGACTAGCGGGGGTTTACAAGAGACCCAGTACTTC.

The chain is built from TRBV30 and TRBJ1-1; D not certain. There are 12 residues in the CDR3. Germline CDR1 and CDR2: GTSNPN and SVGIG (reference sequence). The V and J ends lost 2 bases and 11 bases respectively, with 15 bases between them. Here the CDR3 reads CAWSPRDLTAFF. DNA of the CDR3: TGTGCCTGGAGTCCCCGGGATCTTACCGCTTTCTTT.

This clone was observed once. This is likely a read error, given that the CDR3 carries no conserved phenylalanine or tryptophan at its end. The chain links TRBV2 to TRBJ1-1; 8 bases match TRBD1. The CDR3 covers 14 residues. Germline loops: CDR1 SNHLY, CDR2 FYNNEI. Trimming at V came to 7 bases and at J to 1 base, leaving 5 bases not matched to a gene. The CDR3 is CASMGQVPNTEAFL. The CDR3 DNA is TGTGCCAGCATGGGACAGGTTCCGAACACTGAAGCTTTCCTT.

The chain couples TRBV5-4 to TRBJ2-7, with 9 bases aligning to TRBD2. V was pared by 0 bases and J by 6 bases, with 1 base of the junction left unmatched. Germline loops: CDR1 SGHNT, CDR2 YYREEE (reference sequence). The CDR3 has 13 residues. CDR3 DNA: TGTGCCAGCAGCTTGGTACTAGCGGGCGAGCAGTACTTC. This sequence encodes CASSLVLAGEQYF.

This rearrangement joins TRBV28 to TRBJ2-1; 9 bases fit TRBD2. This CDR3 has 16 residues. CDR1 and CDR2 from the germline V gene are MDHEN and SYDVKM. V gave up 4 bases and J gave up 3 bases; unmatched junction bases: 7. This CDR3 reads CASSSLAGAFYNEQFF. In DNA, the CDR3 is TGTGCCAGCAGTTCCTTAGCGGGGGCCTTCTACAATGAGCAGTTCTTC.

The gene calls are TRBV6-5 and TRBJ1-2; 10 bases align to TRBD1. With V trimmed by 6 bases and J by 4 bases, 5 bases remained unmatched. The CDR3 is made up of 14 amino acids. From germline, CDR1 is MNHEY and CDR2 SVGAGI. CDR3 sequence (DNA): TGTGCCAGCAGAGGGACAGGGGTTGGCTATGGCTACACCTTC. Protein: CASRGTGVGYGYTF.

The gene calls are TRBV4-1 and TRBJ2-1, with TRBD2 matching over 8 bases. Germline V gene lookup returns CDR1 MGHRA and CDR2 YSYEKL. The CDR3 runs 19 residues. Trimming cost V 4 bases and J 7 bases; bases outside gene matches: 21. The chain's CDR3 is CASSPLELAARLKGNEQFF. Written as DNA, the CDR3 is TGCGCCAGCAGCCCGCTGGAACTAGCGGCACGTCTAAAGGGGAATGAGCAGTTCTTC.